These 20 T cell receptor beta chains were all obtained from the same sample, sequenced in a study of cytomegalovirus exposure and HLA in healthy donors. This PCR relied on a set of 60 Vbeta primers and 13 Jbeta primers. Assay: immunoSEQ multiplex PCR; the TCRdb copy retains only in-frame clones and omits some. Among fewer than 250,000 clones listed, 60% to 80% were seen once. Sequencing was performed on PBMCs. All receptors come from a woman in her thirties in good health and CMV-seropositive.

This sequence joins TRBV27 and TRBJ1-5, with D tentatively TRBD1 (5 bases). The V and J ends lost 3 bases and 1 base respectively, with 7 bases between them. The CDR3 length is 14 residues. The V gene's germline CDR1 is MNHEY and CDR2 SMNVEV (reference sequence). CDR3 residues: CASSLTESNQPQHF. The CDR3 DNA is TGTGCCAGCAGTTTGACAGAGAGCAATCAGCCCCAGCATTTT.

The V gene is TRBV2, the J gene TRBJ2-7; D not certain. The CDR3 has 12 amino acids. V lost 7 bases, J lost 2 bases, and 9 bases lay in between. Germline lookup yields CDR1 SNHLY and CDR2 FYNNEI. The CDR3 sequence is CASTRSPYEQYF. CDR3 nucleotide sequence: TGTGCCAGCACTCGGTCTCCCTACGAGCAGTACTTC.

The J gene is TRBJ2-5, the V gene TRBV4-1, with D tentatively TRBD1 (5 bases). V gave up 4 bases and J gave up 2 bases, with 14 bases separating them. There are 15 residues in the CDR3. The germline CDR1 and CDR2 sequences are MGHRA and YSYEKL. The CDR3 spells CASSRFVGPQETQYF. The CDR3 coding sequence is TGCGCCAGCAGCCGCTTCGTGGGGCCTCAAGAGACCCAGTACTTC.

The gene calls are TRBV4-1 and TRBJ1-1; TRBD1 aligns across 7 bases. The V gene end was trimmed by 5 bases and the J gene end by 4 bases; junction bases not matched to a gene: 4. The CDR3 length is 13 residues. Germline CDR1 is MGHRA and CDR2 is YSYEKL. CDR3 coding DNA: TGCGCCAGCAGCTTGCAGGGGGGCACTGAAGCTTTCTTT. As protein: CASSLQGGTEAFF.

The CDR3, as DNA: TGTGCCAGCAGCACCGGGGACAGGGCCAAGGAGACCCAGTACTTC. Its translation is CASSTGDRAKETQYF. The chain links TRBV5-4 to TRBJ2-5; TRBD1 matches 9 bases. V lost 4 bases, J lost 5 bases, and 9 bases stayed unmatched. The CDR3 has 15 residues. Germline CDR1 reads SGHNT; CDR2 reads YYREEE (reference sequence). Supplemented by reference TRBV5-4 and TRBJ2-5, the full variable domain reads ETGVTQSPTHLIKTRGQQVTLRCSSQSGHNTVSWYQQALGQGPQFIFQYYREEENGRGNFPPRFSGLQFPNYSSELNVNALELDDSALYLCASSTGDRAKETQYFGPGTRLLVL.

V usage is TRBV5-1 and J usage is TRBJ2-1; D uncertain. The V end lost 1 base, the J end lost 0 bases, and 11 bases lay between the germline ends. In germline, CDR1 is SGHRS, CDR2 YFSETQ. This CDR3 is built from 16 residues. The CDR3 bases are TGCGCCAGCAGCTTGCCGCCGGAGAGCTCCTACAATGAGCAGTTCTTC. It codes for CASSLPPESSYNEQFF.

This clone appeared a few times. The V call is TRBV28, the J call TRBJ1-1, with TRBD1 as a possible D gene (6 bases). The germline V gene encodes CDR1 MDHEN and CDR2 SYDVKM. This CDR3 has 14 amino acids. Trimming took 6 bases from V and 8 from J, leaving 19 bases between them. The CDR3 here is CASSKGGTGQEAFF. The CDR3 DNA is TGTGCCAGCAGCAAAGGGGGTACTGGACAGGAAGCTTTCTTT.

J is TRBJ1-5 and V is TRBV11-3; D unresolved. Germline assignment: CDR1 SGHNT and CDR2 YENEEA. This CDR3 spans 14 amino acids. Trimming left V 5 bases short and J 4 bases short, with 12 bases between. The CDR3 region is CASSHRIVNQPQHF. Written as DNA, the CDR3 is TGTGCCAGCAGCCACAGAATTGTTAATCAGCCCCAGCATTTT.

This sequence joins TRBV14 and TRBJ2-1, with 8 bases fitting TRBD2. After removal of 1 base from V and 6 bases from J, the junction contained 11 bases not matched to a gene. The V gene's germline CDR1 is SGHDN and CDR2 FVKESK. This CDR3 is 17 amino acids long. As DNA, the CDR3 is TGTGCCAGCAGCCAAGGAAACCGCGGGAGGTTATCCAATGAGCAGTTCTTC. Translation gives CASSQGNRGRLSNEQFF.

This chain joins TRBV7-9 and TRBJ2-4, with TRBD2 matching 8 bases. The junction had 6 bases not matched to a gene; V was cut back by 2 bases and J by 0 bases. The germline gives CDR1 SEHNR, CDR2 FQNEAQ (reference sequence). The CDR3 sequence is 17 residues long. The CDR3 here is CASSLSGGVLAKNIQYF. The CDR3 DNA reads TGTGCCAGCAGCTTATCGGGGGGGGTCCTAGCCAAAAACATTCAGTACTTC.

This rearrangement joins TRBV10-1 to TRBJ2-2; D possibly corresponds to TRBD2 (5 bases). V dropped 3 bases and J dropped 1 base, with 15 bases sitting between them. The CDR3 is 17 residues long. Germline CDR1 and CDR2: WNHNN and SYGVQD (reference sequence). CDR3 amino acids: CASSDKGLPMNTGELFF. The CDR3 DNA is TGCGCCAGCAGTGATAAAGGACTCCCGATGAACACCGGGGAGCTGTTTTTT.

This clone was found a few times. The rearrangement links TRBV6-6 to TRBJ1-1, with 8 bases identical to TRBD1. V gave up 6 bases and J gave up 11 bases; unmatched junction bases: 14. The CDR3 is made up of 14 amino acids. Germline CDR1 MNHNY, CDR2 SVGAGI (reference sequence). For the CDR3, the DNA is TGTGCCAGCAGCCAGATAGCAGGGGGCCGTACGGCTTTCTTT. It specifies CASSQIAGGRTAFF.

V gene TRBV4-1 combines with J gene TRBJ2-4, with a possible D match to TRBD2 (6 bases). Germline CDR1 is MGHRA and CDR2 is YSYEKL. This CDR3 spans 17 amino acids. Trimming left V 0 bases short and J 6 bases short, with 18 bases between. The CDR3 DNA reads TGCGCCAGCAGCCAAGACCTCGGGAGCCCCGGGGGAAACATTCAGTACTTC. Protein: CASSQDLGSPGGNIQYF.

This clone occurred a few times. The chain recombines TRBV13 with TRBJ2-6, with TRBD1 identical over 8 bases. The J segment lost 0 bases and the V segment lost 5 bases, leaving 12 bases of the junction unmatched. CDR1 and CDR2 from the germline V gene are PRHDT and FYEKMQ (reference sequence). The CDR3 runs 19 residues. In DNA form, the CDR3 reads TGTGCCAGCAGCATCGACAGGGGTTCCCCTCTCTCTGGGGCCAACGTCCTGACTTTC. Protein: CASSIDRGSPLSGANVLTF.

The rearrangement uses TRBV6-1 and TRBJ1-1, with D possibly being TRBD1 (6 bases). Germline lookup yields CDR1 MNHNS and CDR2 SASEGT. V was trimmed by 6 bases and J by 11 bases, leaving 13 bases between them. There are 11 residues in the CDR3. For the CDR3, the DNA is TGTGCCAGCAGAAATACAGGGATCGCTTTCTTT. Protein sequence: CASRNTGIAFF.

The CDR3 bases are TGTGCCAGTAGTAGTGCGGCCTCCTACGAGCAGTACTTC. Its translation is CASSSAASYEQYF. The V gene is TRBV19, the J gene TRBJ2-7; no clear D gene. The length of the CDR3 is 13 residues. Per the germline V gene, CDR1 is LNHDA and CDR2 is SQIVND (reference sequence). The germline V and J ends were trimmed by 4 bases and 0 bases, with 7 bases remaining between them.

This clone was picked up a small number of times. The chain has TRBV2 and TRBJ1-6, with a tentative D call TRBD1 (5 bases). This CDR3 has 14 amino acids. The germline CDR1 and CDR2 sequences are SNHLY and FYNNEI. V was pared by 6 bases and J by 10 bases, with 16 bases between. This CDR3 reads CASRSGGGRSPLHF. The DNA for the CDR3 is TGTGCCAGCAGGAGCGGGGGGGGTAGATCACCCCTCCACTTT.

This clone was observed a few times. V is TRBV5-1 and J is TRBJ1-5, with 8 bases identical to TRBD1. Germline V CDR1 and CDR2: SGHRS, YFSETQ. The CDR3 has 17 residues. V lost 3 bases to trimming and J lost 0 bases; unmatched junction nucleotides: 8. This CDR3 is CASSYTGQDYSNQPQHF. The DNA of the CDR3 is TGCGCCAGCAGCTACACGGGACAGGATTATAGCAATCAGCCCCAGCATTTT.

On this clone: Mismatch with germline at one junction end may stem from a read error. This chain links TRBV28 with TRBJ2-3, with 8 bases identical to TRBD2. CDR1 is MDHEN, CDR2 SYDVKM, per germline. CDR3 length equals 15 residues. The CDR3 DNA follows: TGTGTCAGCGGCCGCCCCAGCGGGAGAACAGATACGCAGTATTTT. Translating it yields CVSGRPSGRTDTQYF.

The rearrangement links TRBV6-6 to TRBJ1-3; no firm D call. From germline, CDR1 is MNHNY and CDR2 SVGAGI (reference sequence). V was shortened by 8 bases and J by 0 bases, with 11 bases between the two germline ends. The CDR3 contains 14 residues. As DNA, the CDR3 is TGTGCCAGCCGTGAGTCGTTCTCTGGAAACACCATATATTTT. Protein product: CASRESFSGNTIYF.